The 19 T cell receptor beta chains reported below all come from one sample, sequenced in a study of cytomegalovirus exposure and HLA in healthy donors. Researchers ran the PCR with 60 Vbeta and 13 Jbeta primers. Sequenced by immunoSEQ multiplex PCR; TCRdb stores in-frame clones only, minus some. The sample has approximately 170,000 clones; over 80% are singletons. The specimen was PBMCs. The receptors originated from a boy aged 2 to 10 in good health and CMV-seronegative.

The gene calls are TRBV27 and TRBJ1-2, with a possible D match to TRBD1 (5 bases). Trimming removed 6 bases from V and 3 bases from J, with 11 bases in between. Germline lookup yields CDR1 MNHEY and CDR2 SMNVEV (reference sequence). The CDR3 totals 13 residues. CDR3 nucleotide sequence: TGTGCCAGCAGCTCGGGACTGCACTATGGCTACACCTTC. Its translation is CASSSGLHYGYTF.

This clone turned up a few times. This chain joins TRBV4-1 and TRBJ2-5; TRBD1 agrees at 9 bases. Trimming at V came to 4 bases and at J to 5 bases, leaving 11 bases not matched to a gene. The CDR3 runs to 16 residues. Looked up from germline, CDR1 is MGHRA and CDR2 is YSYEKL. CDR3 coding DNA: TGCGCCAGCAGCCCTTCAATGGGACAGGGCGGCGAGACCCAGTACTTC. Residues: CASSPSMGQGGETQYF.

Worth noting for this clone: Within the sample, other DNA sequences also encode this same CDR3. J is TRBJ1-2 and V is TRBV9, with D possibly being TRBD1 (6 bases). Germline V gives CDR1 SGDLS, CDR2 YYNGEE. The V end lost 0 bases, the J end lost 4 bases, and 13 bases lay between the germline ends. The CDR3 contains 15 residues. DNA of the CDR3: TGTGCCAGCAGCGTAGCCGGTCAGGGGAGCTATGGCTACACCTTC. As protein: CASSVAGQGSYGYTF. The full variable domain, with the rest looked up from reference TRBV9 and TRBJ1-2, is DSGVTQTPKHLITATGQRVTLRCSPRSGDLSVYWYQQSLDQGLQFLIQYYNGEERAKGNILERFSAQQFPDLHSELNLSSLELGDSALYFCASSVAGQGSYGYTFGSGTRLTVV.

The V gene is TRBV29-1, the J gene TRBJ2-7; TRBD1 matches 7 bases. Trimming removed 0 bases from V and 2 bases from J; junction bases left unmatched: 7. Germline CDR1 reads SQVTM; CDR2 reads ANQGSEA. There are 15 residues in the CDR3. The CDR3 region has the DNA TGCAGCGTTGAAGATGTGGGGGACAGCGCCTACGAGCAGTACGTC. This encodes CSVEDVGDSAYEQYV.

This chain links TRBV19 with TRBJ2-1; 7 bases map to TRBD2. The CDR3 spans 15 residues. Per germline, CDR1 LNHDA and CDR2 SQIVND (reference sequence). V shed 1 base, J shed 2 bases, and the junction held 2 bases outside the gene matches. Written as DNA, the CDR3 is TGTGCCAGTAGTATAGGGGGGGGAGCCTACAATGAGCAGTTCTTC. Translation gives CASSIGGGAYNEQFF.

The chain has TRBV6-1 and TRBJ2-2; the D gene is possibly TRBD2 (5 bases). V shed 3 bases and J shed 0 bases, with 14 bases lying between them. The CDR3 extends over 17 amino acids. CDR1 is MNHNS and CDR2 is SASEGT in the germline V gene. The CDR3 DNA sequence: TGTGCCAGCAGTGATTTCCACCGGGGAACGAACACCGGGGAGCTGTTTTTT. Protein product: CASSDFHRGTNTGELFF.

The chain links TRBV15 to TRBJ1-2; D gene ambiguous. This CDR3 spans 14 amino acids. The V gene's germline CDR1 is LNHNV and CDR2 YYDKDF (reference sequence). With 1 base removed from V and 8 bases from J, the gap between germline ends came to 14 bases. The CDR3 reads CATSRVVQAQGYTF. The DNA of the CDR3 is TGTGCCACCAGCAGAGTAGTGCAGGCCCAAGGCTACACCTTC.

DNA for the CDR3: TGCGCCAGCAGCCTGACTACCTTAAGCACAGATACGCAGTATTTT. This encodes CASSLTTLSTDTQYF. The chain employs TRBV5-1 and TRBJ2-3; maybe TRBD2 (5 bases). Germline lookup yields CDR1 SGHRS and CDR2 YFSETQ. CDR3 length equals 15 residues. Between the trimmed V and J ends, which lost 4 bases and 0 bases, there was a span of 12 bases.

The V call is TRBV6-1, the J call TRBJ1-1; D is ambiguous. The CDR3 sequence is 15 residues long. Germline CDR1 and CDR2: MNHNS and SASEGT. Deletions cut 1 base from V and 1 base from J, with 10 bases between. The CDR3 loop reads CASSEGSFGNTEAFF. The CDR3 bases are TGTGCCAGCAGTGAAGGATCCTTCGGGAACACTGAAGCTTTCTTT.

This sequence joins TRBV4-2 and TRBJ2-3; weak D call: TRBD1 (6 bases). V was cut by 4 bases and J by 0 bases, with 14 bases left in between. This CDR3 has 16 residues. Germline loops: CDR1 LGHNA, CDR2 YNFKEQ. This CDR3 reads CASSRNRQASTDTQYF. In DNA form, the CDR3 reads TGTGCCAGCAGCCGAAATAGACAGGCTAGCACAGATACGCAGTATTTT.

This clone was observed a few times. The chain combines TRBV5-1 with TRBJ1-1, with 8 bases matching TRBD1. The CDR3 has 15 amino acids. The germline V gene has CDR1 SGHRS and CDR2 YFSETQ. V lost 4 bases and J lost 4; bases outside the gene matches: 9. The CDR3, as DNA: TGCGCCAGCAGCCCCACCCGACAGGGGTTCACTGAAGCTTTCTTT. It codes for CASSPTRQGFTEAFF.

This chain uses TRBV28 with TRBJ1-1; unclear D gene. The CDR3 length is 13 residues. The V end lost 4 bases, the J end lost 1 base, and 7 bases lay between the germline ends. CDR1 is MDHEN, CDR2 SYDVKM, per germline. The CDR3 DNA reads as TGTGCCAGCAGTTCCCTACCGAACACTGAAGCTTTCTTT. It encodes CASSSLPNTEAFF.

This chain connects TRBV11-2 to TRBJ1-1; 7 nucleotides agree with TRBD1. J was trimmed by 8 bases and V by 4 bases; bases with no gene match: 7. The CDR3 runs 13 residues. The germline gives CDR1 SGHAT, CDR2 FQNNGV. The CDR3 DNA reads TGTGCCAGCAGCTCCCAGGGACAGCTAGAAGCTTTCTTT. Translating gives CASSSQGQLEAFF. Complete variable domain (other parts from reference TRBV11-2 and TRBJ1-1): EAGVAQSPRYKIIEKRQSVAFWCNPISGHATLYWYQQILGQGPKLLIQFQNNGVVDDSQLPKDRFSAERLKGVDSTLKIQPAKLEDSAVYLCASSSQGQLEAFFGQGTRLTVV.

CDR3 sequence: CSASPYYEQYF. CDR3 in DNA: TGCAGTGCTAGTCCTTACTACGAGCAGTACTTC. The V gene is TRBV20-1, the J gene TRBJ2-7; no definite D call. The germline V and J ends were trimmed by 3 bases and 3 bases, with 6 bases remaining between them. The CDR3 covers 11 residues. Germline CDR1 and CDR2: DFQATT and SNEGSKA (reference sequence).

The chain employs TRBV13 and TRBJ2-1; D might be TRBD1 (6 bases). Germline V gives CDR1 PRHDT, CDR2 FYEKMQ (reference sequence). The germline V and J ends were trimmed by 5 bases and 12 bases, with 11 bases remaining between them. The CDR3 consists of 11 residues. CDR3 protein: CASSAGAAQFF. The CDR3 DNA sequence: TGTGCCAGCAGCGCAGGGGCCGCGCAGTTCTTC.

The chain combines TRBV7-8 with TRBJ1-1; possibly TRBD1 for D (5 bases). Trimming took 4 bases from V and 5 from J, leaving 14 bases between them. The V gene's germline CDR1 is SGHVS and CDR2 FQNEAQ. The CDR3 is made up of 14 amino acids. CDR3 sequence: CASSWGGGDTEAFF. The DNA for the CDR3 is TGTGCCAGCAGCTGGGGGGGAGGTGATACTGAAGCTTTCTTT.

The chain recombines TRBV5-1 with TRBJ2-5, with D uncertain. Matching the DNA end better, TRBJ2-7 makes the J call doubtful. The CDR3 is 13 amino acids. From germline, CDR1 is SGHRS and CDR2 YFSETQ. CDR3 residues: CASSLVLGYEQYF. CDR3 coding DNA: TGCGCCAGCAGCTTGGTCCTAGGCTACGAGCAGTACTTC.

The chain recombines TRBV6-1 with TRBJ1-5, with 11 nucleotides matching TRBD1. Germline CDR1 is MNHNS and CDR2 is SASEGT. The CDR3 sequence is 15 residues long. The V segment lost 6 bases and the J segment 4 bases; nucleotides outside the gene matches: 5. CDR3 nucleotides: TGTGCCAGCAGGGAGGGGGACAGGGGGAATCAGCCCCAGCATTTT. Translating it yields CASREGDRGNQPQHF.

A few counts support this clone. This chain connects TRBV5-6 to TRBJ1-1; D might be TRBD1 (5 bases). V was pared by 5 bases and J by 1 base, with 9 bases between. This CDR3 has 13 residues. Germline CDR1 reads SGHDT; CDR2 reads YYEEEE. CDR3 sequence: CASSSTENTEAFF. Written as DNA, the CDR3 is TGTGCCAGCAGTTCGACAGAGAACACTGAAGCTTTCTTT.